The 27 T cell receptor beta chains below were found in one sample sequenced in a study of shared clonotypes between healthy human individuals. TCRdb's table, derived via immunoSEQ multiplex PCR, lists solely in-frame clones and lacks some. Among about 770,000 clones listed, 72% were seen once. The specimen was memory CD4+ T cells sorted from blood. Regarding subset: CD45RA-negative fraction. These receptors all stem from a woman younger than 45 in good health.

The V and J genes are TRBV6-5 and TRBJ2-1; D is unclear. This CDR3 has 15 residues. Germline V gives CDR1 MNHEY, CDR2 SVGAGI. V lost 0 bases to trimming and J lost 6 bases, with 12 bases between them. The CDR3 reads CASSYSSPRPNEQFF. The CDR3 DNA follows: TGTGCCAGCAGTTACTCATCCCCGCGTCCCAATGAGCAGTTCTTC.

The table lists this clone with many counts. The J gene is TRBJ1-3, the V gene TRBV30, with a possible D match to TRBD1 (6 bases). The CDR3 is 13 residues long. In germline, CDR1 is GTSNPN, CDR2 SVGIG (reference sequence). Trimming took off 7 bases at V and 4 bases at J, with 14 bases between the two ends. DNA of the CDR3: TGTGCCTCCAAACAGGGTGCCGGAAACACCATATATTTT. This gives the protein CASKQGAGNTIYF. Supplemented by reference TRBV30 and TRBJ1-3, the full variable domain reads SQTIHQWPATLVQPVGSPLSLECTVEGTSNPNLYWYRQAAGRGLQLLFYSVGIGQISSEVPQNLSASRPQDRQFILSSKKLLLSDSGFYLCASKQGAGNTIYFGEGSWLTVV.

In its sample, this clone was seen many times. The V and J genes are TRBV5-1 and TRBJ2-5; 12 nucleotides match TRBD2. V trimming: 5 bases; J trimming: 2 bases; junction bases outside the gene matches: 10. Germline values: CDR1 SGHRS, CDR2 YFSETQ. This CDR3 is 17 amino acids long. The CDR3 reads CASSSLAGGRGQETQYF. CDR3 nucleotide sequence: TGCGCCAGCAGTTCTCTAGCGGGAGGGCGGGGACAAGAGACCCAGTACTTC.

This clone was observed a handful of times. The chain joins TRBV7-2 to TRBJ2-1; possibly TRBD2 for D (5 bases). The CDR3 has 13 residues. The germline CDR1 and CDR2 sequences are SGHTA and FQGNSA. V was clipped by 5 bases and J by 9 bases, with 14 bases between them. CDR3 nucleotide sequence: TGTGCCAGCAGCCCCCAACTAGATAGTGAGCAGTTCTTC. Protein: CASSPQLDSEQFF.

The rearrangement uses TRBV6-1 and TRBJ2-2, with D tentatively TRBD1 (5 bases). CDR1 and CDR2 (germline): MNHNS, SASEGT. The V gene lost 7 bases and the J gene lost 9 bases, with 18 bases spanning the gap. The CDR3 is made up of 14 amino acids. The CDR3 reads CASIGWTLGRELFF. In nucleotides, the CDR3 is TGTGCCAGCATCGGGTGGACACTCGGGCGGGAGCTGTTTTTT.

This clone occurred a few times. The chain uses TRBV5-1 and TRBJ1-4; TRBD1 might be the D (5 bases). V dropped 2 bases and J dropped 8 bases, with 13 bases sitting between them. Germline V gene lookup returns CDR1 SGHRS and CDR2 YFSETQ. The CDR3 totals 14 residues. The DNA of the CDR3 is TGCGCCAGCAGCTTCGGGGCTGGTAAGGAAAAACTGTTTTTT. Protein product: CASSFGAGKEKLFF.

About this clone itself: Just one base apart from a much larger clone, this may be a read error. This specimen includes other DNA sequences encoding the same CDR3. The chain is built from TRBV11-2 and TRBJ2-5; 10 bases fit TRBD2. J was trimmed by 5 bases and V by 1 base; bases with no gene match: 4. Germline CDR1 reads SGHAT; CDR2 reads FQNNGV. The CDR3 consists of 15 residues. CDR3 in DNA: TGTGCCAGCAGCTTAGTTCTAGCGGGAGTGGAGACCCAGTACTTC. Residues: CASSLVLAGVETQYF.

The chain employs TRBV11-2 and TRBJ1-5; no clear D gene. This CDR3 spans 16 amino acids. From germline, CDR1 is SGHAT and CDR2 FQNNGV. Trimming removed 1 base from V and 0 bases from J, with 10 bases in between. The CDR3: CASSLVSGISNQPQHF. In DNA, the CDR3 is TGTGCCAGCAGCTTAGTGTCCGGAATTAGCAATCAGCCCCAGCATTTT.

The chain employs TRBV2 and TRBJ1-5, with no clear D. Trimming removed 2 bases from V and 9 bases from J, with 11 bases in between. CDR1 is SNHLY, CDR2 FYNNEI, per germline. The CDR3 consists of 13 residues. This CDR3 is CASSESFGRPQHF. The CDR3, as DNA: TGTGCCAGCAGTGAATCGTTTGGGCGGCCCCAGCATTTT.

The gene calls are TRBV7-9 and TRBJ2-1, with 10 bases aligning to TRBD2. V lost 8 bases to trimming and J lost 3 bases; unmatched junction nucleotides: 4. CDR1 and CDR2 from the germline V gene are SEHNR and FQNEAQ (reference sequence). This CDR3 is built from 14 residues. The CDR3 spells CASASGRDYNEQFF. CDR3 DNA sequence: TGTGCCAGCGCTAGCGGGAGAGACTACAATGAGCAGTTCTTC.

This rearrangement joins TRBV28 to TRBJ2-2; D is possibly TRBD2 (6 bases). CDR3 length: 15 residues. Trimming shortened V by 3 bases and J by 4 bases, and 12 bases separated the two germline ends. Germline assignment: CDR1 MDHEN and CDR2 SYDVKM. CDR3: CASSLRGLITGELFF. In DNA form, the CDR3 reads TGTGCCAGCAGTTTGCGGGGTCTTATCACCGGGGAGCTGTTTTTT.

The chain has TRBV6-5 and TRBJ1-1; D gene unclear. Germline CDR1 is MNHEY and CDR2 is SVGAGI. The CDR3 sequence is 13 residues long. CDR3 DNA sequence: TGTGTCAACCCTCACGAACAGAACACTGAAGCTTTCTTT. The encoded protein is CVNPHEQNTEAFF.

The CDR3 protein is CASSVGGDLSSYNEQFF. The CDR3, as DNA: TGTGCCAGCAGCGTAGGAGGGGACCTCAGCTCCTACAATGAGCAGTTCTTC. The chain uses TRBV9 and TRBJ2-1; either TRBD1 or TRBD2 may supply D (5 bases each). The CDR3 runs 17 residues. Germline V CDR1 and CDR2: SGDLS, YYNGEE. Trimming stripped 0 bases from V and 0 bases from J, with 13 bases between.

This chain connects TRBV11-3 to TRBJ2-1; D is undetermined. Trimming removed 3 bases at V and 0 bases at J, with 12 bases between. The CDR3 is 16 amino acids. Germline V lookup: CDR1 SGHNT, CDR2 YENEEA. CDR3 nucleotides: TGTGCCAGCAGCTTGAGAGCTACCCTCTCCTACAATGAGCAGTTCTTC. Translated: CASSLRATLSYNEQFF.

This chain uses TRBV10-3 with TRBJ1-5; D ambiguous. There are 13 residues in the CDR3. Germline CDR1 reads ENHRY; CDR2 reads SYGVKD. V was cut by 0 bases and J by 9 bases, with 9 bases left in between. This chain's CDR3 is CAISESEAGPQHF. CDR3 in DNA: TGTGCCATCAGTGAGTCAGAGGCAGGGCCCCAGCATTTT.

This clone was found many times. The V call is TRBV29-1, the J call TRBJ1-1; 7 positions match TRBD1. The CDR3 is made up of 15 amino acids. V lost 7 bases to trimming and J lost 2 bases; unmatched junction nucleotides: 13. CDR1 is SQVTM and CDR2 is ANQGSEA in the germline V gene. The CDR3 is CSARSGGTANTEAFF. DNA for the CDR3: TGCAGCGCAAGAAGTGGTGGGACAGCTAACACTGAAGCTTTCTTT.

This clone turned up a few times. The chain uses TRBV29-1 and TRBJ2-2, with 11 bases aligning to TRBD2. CDR3 length: 15 amino acids. Germline values: CDR1 SQVTM, CDR2 ANQGSEA. V shed 7 bases, J shed 4 bases, and the junction held 8 bases outside the gene matches. CDR3 sequence (DNA): TGCAGCGGGACAGCCGGGACTAGCGGCACCGGGGAGCTGTTTTTT. Encoded protein: CSGTAGTSGTGELFF.

This rearrangement joins TRBV27 to TRBJ2-7; 11 nucleotides agree with TRBD2. The germline V gene has CDR1 MNHEY and CDR2 SMNVEV (reference sequence). Trimming cost V 5 bases and J 9 bases; bases outside gene matches: 15. The CDR3 runs 16 residues. The CDR3 DNA reads TGTGCCAGCAGTCCCCCCCGAACTAGCGGGGGACTGGCGCAGTACTTC. Amino acids: CASSPPRTSGGLAQYF.

This chain joins TRBV7-2 and TRBJ2-6, with D tentatively TRBD2 (6 bases). V lost 2 bases and J lost 0, with 11 bases in between. Germline assignment: CDR1 SGHTA and CDR2 FQGNSA. CDR3 length equals 17 residues. This chain's CDR3 is CASSLWGVGSGANVLTF. The CDR3 nucleotides are TGTGCCAGCAGCTTATGGGGGGTGGGCTCTGGGGCCAACGTCCTGACTTTC.

The V and J genes are TRBV5-4 and TRBJ2-7; D not resolved. V lost 0 bases and J 2 bases, leaving 12 bases between the germline ends. Germline V gene sequence: CDR1 SGHNT, CDR2 YYREEE (reference sequence). CDR3 length: 15 residues. CDR3 residues: CASSLGLGVTYEQYF. Written as DNA, the CDR3 is TGTGCCAGCAGCTTGGGTCTTGGGGTTACCTACGAGCAGTACTTC.

This clone has just a few counts. J is TRBJ2-5 and V is TRBV2; TRBD2 matches at 9 bases. The assigned J gene may be wrong: the sequence end matches TRBJ2-7 better. CDR3 length: 15 residues. Germline assignment: CDR1 SNHLY and CDR2 FYNNEI. CDR3: CASRSLAGRTDEQYF. CDR3 in DNA: TGTGCCAGCAGATCCCTAGCGGGACGCACGGACGAGCAGTACTTC.

This clone appeared a few times. The chain employs TRBV10-3 and TRBJ1-5; tentative D call: TRBD1 (5 bases). Germline V CDR1 and CDR2: ENHRY, SYGVKD. The CDR3 has 15 amino acids. Trimming shortened V by 0 bases and J by 7 bases, and 13 bases separated the two germline ends. The DNA for the CDR3 is TGTGCCATCAGTGAGTCCAAGGGGATGCAACAGCCCCAGCATTTT. It is translated as CAISESKGMQQPQHF.

The chain is built from TRBV18 and TRBJ2-7; TRBD1 matches at 10 bases. With 5 bases clipped from V and 4 bases from J, the junction kept 11 bases outside the gene matches. CDR1 KGHSH and CDR2 LQKENI come from the germline V gene. CDR3 length: 16 residues. CDR3 DNA sequence: TGTGCCAGCTCAAAGGGGCTGACAGGGGGCTCTTACGAGCAGTACTTC. Encoded protein: CASSKGLTGGSYEQYF. Full variable domain (remainder filled in from reference TRBV18 and TRBJ2-7): NAGVMQNPRHLVRRRGQEARLRCSPMKGHSHVYWYRQLPEEGLKFMVYLQKENIIDESGMPKERFSAEFPKEGPSILRIQQVVRGDSAAYFCASSKGLTGGSYEQYFGPGTRLTVT.

The genes are TRBV2 and TRBJ2-5; 8 bases are shared with TRBD1. Germline values: CDR1 SNHLY, CDR2 FYNNEI. The CDR3 consists of 15 residues. V lost 7 bases to trimming and J lost 5 bases; unmatched junction nucleotides: 12. In nucleotides, the CDR3 is TGTGCCAGCACTCCACGGACAGGGAAGAGGGAGACCCAGTACTTC. Translation gives CASTPRTGKRETQYF. The complete variable domain, with remaining parts taken from reference TRBV2 and TRBJ2-5, reads EPEVTQTPSHQVTQMGQEVILRCVPISNHLYFYWYRQILGQKVEFLVSFYNNEISEKSEIFDDQFSVERPDGSNFTLKIRSTKLEDSAMYFCASTPRTGKRETQYFGPGTRLLVL.

This chain joins TRBV4-1 and TRBJ1-5; D gene uncertain. V lost 4 bases and J 0 bases, leaving 13 bases between the germline ends. The CDR3 runs to 16 residues. Germline CDR1 MGHRA, CDR2 YSYEKL. The CDR3 sequence: CASSPSYGYSNQPQHF. DNA of the CDR3: TGCGCCAGCAGCCCATCTTACGGTTATAGCAATCAGCCCCAGCATTTT.

This clone was recorded many times. The CDR3 spells CASRRGDRGTEAFF. The CDR3 bases are TGTGCCAGCAGAAGAGGGGACAGGGGGACTGAAGCTTTCTTT. The gene calls are TRBV6-6 and TRBJ1-1, with TRBD1 matching 11 bases. The CDR3 covers 14 residues. The germline CDR1 and CDR2 sequences are MNHNY and SVGAGI (reference sequence). V shed 6 bases, J shed 5 bases, and the junction held 5 bases outside the gene matches.

This sequence joins TRBV19 and TRBJ1-1; 7 nucleotides match TRBD1. The CDR3 length is 15 residues. CDR1 and CDR2 (germline): LNHDA, SQIVND (reference sequence). V shed 6 bases and J 6 bases; nucleotides not matched to a gene: 13. The chain's CDR3 is CASSMGQQSASEAFF. CDR3 in DNA: TGTGCCAGTAGCATGGGACAGCAGAGCGCTTCTGAAGCTTTCTTT.